The 27 T cell receptor beta chains presented below share a single source sample, sequenced in a study of blood T cell repertoires in COVID-19. The method was immunoSEQ multiplex PCR; TCRdb's version includes in-frame clones alone and lacks a portion of them. The profile shows fewer than 350,000 clones, 70% to 90% of them singletons. Material for sequencing was peripheral blood. The receptors were gathered from a man aged 18 to 30 with active or convalescent COVID-19.

This chain links TRBV11-1 with TRBJ1-1; D might be TRBD1 (6 bases). Germline V CDR1 and CDR2: SGHAT, FQDESV (reference sequence). Trimming removed 5 bases at V and 4 bases at J, with 11 bases between. The CDR3 has 13 amino acids. CDR3 sequence: CASSQGQGTEAFF. In DNA form, the CDR3 reads TGTGCCAGCAGCCAGGGGCAGGGCACTGAAGCTTTCTTT.

V and J are TRBV9 and TRBJ2-7; 9 bases map to TRBD2. CDR1 is SGDLS and CDR2 is YYNGEE in the germline V gene. Trimming cost V 0 bases and J 2 bases; bases outside gene matches: 3. This CDR3 region has 15 residues. CDR3 region: CASSVGSGGAYEQYF. The CDR3 bases are TGTGCCAGCAGCGTAGGTAGCGGGGGTGCCTACGAGCAGTACTTC.

This clone came up a few times. The gene calls are TRBV5-5 and TRBJ1-1; D unresolved. This CDR3 is 14 amino acids long. V was cut by 3 bases and J by 1 base, with 10 bases left in between. Per the germline V gene, CDR1 is SGHKS and CDR2 is YYEKEE (reference sequence). In nucleotides, the CDR3 is TGTGCCAGCAGCTGGTTGCTTAGGAACACTGAAGCTTTCTTT. Translating gives CASSWLLRNTEAFF.

The chain joins TRBV13 to TRBJ2-3, with D possibly being TRBD1 (6 bases). CDR1 PRHDT and CDR2 FYEKMQ come from the germline V gene (reference sequence). The CDR3 length is 13 residues. With 8 bases removed from V and 2 bases from J, the gap between germline ends came to 11 bases. The CDR3: CASPGEFTDTQYF. The DNA for the CDR3 is TGTGCCAGCCCAGGGGAGTTCACAGATACGCAGTATTTT.

V and J are TRBV15 and TRBJ2-3, with 9 bases matching TRBD1. The germline V gene encodes CDR1 LNHNV and CDR2 YYDKDF (reference sequence). Trimming at V came to 1 base and at J to 2 bases, leaving 1 base not matched to a gene. The CDR3 contains 15 residues. The CDR3 protein is CATSRGDRDTDTQYF. CDR3 bases: TGTGCCACCAGCAGAGGGGACAGGGACACAGATACGCAGTATTTT.

Only one count was recorded for this clone. The chain carries TRBV18 and TRBJ1-2; 8 positions agree with TRBD1. This CDR3 has 17 residues. Germline-derived CDR1 and CDR2 are KGHSH and LQKENI. The V and J ends lost 1 base and 1 base, in that order; junction bases with no gene match: 8. The CDR3 region has the DNA TGTGCCAGCTCACCACTCGCAGGGGGCAAGAATAACTATGGCTACACCTTC. Its protein is CASSPLAGGKNNYGYTF. The whole variable domain, filled in from reference TRBV18 and TRBJ1-2, reads NAGVMQNPRHLVRRRGQEARLRCSPMKGHSHVYWYRQLPEEGLKFMVYLQKENIIDESGMPKERFSAEFPKEGPSILRIQQVVRGDSAAYFCASSPLAGGKNNYGYTFGSGTRLTVV.

The chain recombines TRBV9 with TRBJ2-7, with a possible D match to TRBD1 (6 bases). The V gene's germline CDR1 is SGDLS and CDR2 YYNGEE. CDR3 length: 16 residues. The V gene lost 0 bases and the J gene lost 5 bases, with 18 bases spanning the gap. CDR3 coding DNA: TGTGCCAGCAGCGTAGCTCAACCATGGGGGCTGAACGAGCAGTACTTC. Protein sequence: CASSVAQPWGLNEQYF.

V gene TRBV4-3 combines with J gene TRBJ2-1, with D maybe TRBD2 (5 bases). Deletions cut 0 bases from V and 9 bases from J, with 9 bases between. Germline V gene sequence: CDR1 LGHNA, CDR2 YSLEER. The CDR3 runs 13 residues. CDR3 sequence: CASSQDRGVEQFF. The DNA for the CDR3 is TGCGCCAGCAGCCAAGATCGGGGTGTTGAGCAGTTCTTC.

V gene TRBV27 combines with J gene TRBJ2-7; TRBD1 agrees at 9 bases. The CDR3 extends over 16 amino acids. Germline V CDR1 and CDR2: MNHEY, SMNVEV (reference sequence). V dropped 2 bases and J dropped 2; count of bases not matched to a gene: 7. CDR3 region: CASSLRAGTGPYEQYF. CDR3 DNA sequence: TGTGCCAGCAGTTTACGTGCCGGGACAGGGCCCTACGAGCAGTACTTC.

V gene TRBV4-3 combines with J gene TRBJ1-2, with TRBD1 matching over 9 bases. The germline V gene has CDR1 LGHNA and CDR2 YSLEER. The CDR3 totals 16 residues. The V segment lost 5 bases and the J segment 4 bases; nucleotides outside the gene matches: 11. CDR3 DNA sequence: TGCGCCAGCAGCGAATTAAGACAGGGGGGAGGCTATGGCTACACCTTC. Residues: CASSELRQGGGYGYTF.

The chain uses TRBV10-2 and TRBJ1-6; maybe TRBD1 (5 bases). The CDR3 extends over 14 amino acids. V was clipped by 8 bases and J by 3 bases, with 11 bases between them. Per the germline V gene, CDR1 is WSHSY and CDR2 is SAAADI. In nucleotides, the CDR3 is TGCGCCAGCGGGAGGGGAAACTATAATTCACCCCTCCACTTT. It translates to CASGRGNYNSPLHF.

The chain recombines TRBV12-3 or TRBV12-4 with TRBJ2-3; 9 bases map to TRBD2. This CDR3 spans 13 amino acids. Unmatched junction bases numbered 4, after V lost 6 bases and J lost 6 bases. The CDR3 nucleotides read TGTGCCAGCAGAGCGGGGGGCTTGGATACGCAGTATTTT. Its translation: CASRAGGLDTQYF.

The chain is built from TRBV5-4 and TRBJ1-6; TRBD1 matches at 8 bases. The germline V gene encodes CDR1 SGHNT and CDR2 YYREEE (reference sequence). This CDR3 comprises 18 residues. Germline trimming cut 6 bases from V and 3 bases from J; bases unmatched to any gene: 14. The CDR3 sequence: CASTKSAGTGLYNSPLHF. As DNA, the CDR3 is TGTGCCAGCACCAAGAGTGCTGGGACAGGCCTCTATAATTCACCCCTCCACTTT.

The rearrangement joins TRBV18 to TRBJ1-3; D remains ambiguous. Trimming left V 1 base short and J 4 bases short, with 8 bases between. This CDR3 has 14 residues. CDR1 is KGHSH and CDR2 is LQKENI in the germline V gene. CDR3 DNA: TGTGCCAGCTCACCACAATCGGAGGGAAACACCATATATTTT. It yields the protein CASSPQSEGNTIYF.

The chain uses TRBV25-1 and TRBJ2-1, with D possibly being TRBD1 (5 bases). Between the trimmed V and J ends, which lost 10 bases and 8 bases, there was a span of 24 bases. The CDR3 loop spans 15 amino acids. Germline assignment: CDR1 MGHDK and CDR2 SYGVNS. The CDR3 region is CATTMQEQGKDEQFF. CDR3 nucleotide sequence: TGTGCCACTACCATGCAAGAGCAGGGTAAGGATGAGCAGTTCTTC.

The rearrangement joins TRBV27 to TRBJ1-4; 11 bases are shared with TRBD1. The V and J ends lost 1 base and 2 bases, in that order; junction bases with no gene match: 6. The CDR3 length is 18 residues. Germline V CDR1 and CDR2: MNHEY, SMNVEV (reference sequence). The CDR3 here is CASSLWAGTGGTNEKLFF. DNA of the CDR3: TGTGCCAGCAGTTTATGGGCCGGGACAGGGGGGACTAATGAAAAACTGTTTTTT. The full variable domain, its missing parts supplied by reference TRBV27 and TRBJ1-4, is EAQVTQNPRYLITVTGKKLTVTCSQNMNHEYMSWYRQDPGLGLRQIYYSMNVEVTDKGDVPEGYKVSRKEKRNFPLILESPSPNQTSLYFCASSLWAGTGGTNEKLFFGSGTQLSVL.

This clone appeared a single time. The rearrangement links TRBV7-2 to TRBJ2-3; TRBD2 is a possible D gene (6 bases). This CDR3 spans 13 amino acids. Germline lookup yields CDR1 SGHTA and CDR2 FQGNSA. V dropped 6 bases and J dropped 4 bases, with 11 bases sitting between them. This CDR3 is CASSGEVPDTQYF. In DNA form, the CDR3 reads TGTGCCAGCAGTGGGGAGGTTCCAGATACGCAGTATTTT.

J is TRBJ2-1 and V is TRBV11-3, with TRBD1 matching over 8 bases. With V trimmed by 5 bases and J by 1 base, 4 bases remained unmatched. The CDR3 is 15 amino acids. Germline V CDR1 and CDR2: SGHNT, YENEEA. The CDR3 nucleotides read TGTGCCAGCAGCCAAGGACAGGGTTCCTACAATGAGCAGTTCTTC. Protein product: CASSQGQGSYNEQFF.

V gene TRBV19 combines with J gene TRBJ2-7, with TRBD1 matching over 10 bases. CDR1 and CDR2 (germline): LNHDA, SQIVND (reference sequence). This CDR3 contains 16 residues. J lost 4 bases, V lost 1 base, and 7 bases had no gene match. CDR3 nucleotide sequence: TGTGCCAGTAGTATAGGCCGGACAGGGGGTAAATACGAGCAGTACTTC. Protein sequence: CASSIGRTGGKYEQYF. Together with reference TRBV19 and TRBJ2-7, the CDR3 gives the full variable domain: DGGITQSPKYLFRKEGQNVTLSCEQNLNHDAMYWYRQDPGQGLRLIYYSQIVNDFQKGDIAEGYSVSREKKESFPLTVTSAQKNPTAFYLCASSIGRTGGKYEQYFGPGTRLTVT.

This clone appeared once. This rearrangement joins TRBV29-1 to TRBJ2-7; D perhaps matches TRBD2 (7 bases). With 4 bases removed from V and 4 bases from J, the gap between germline ends came to 14 bases. CDR3 length equals 13 residues. The V gene's germline CDR1 is SQVTM and CDR2 ANQGSEA. For the CDR3, the DNA is TGCAGCGTTGTAGGGGGAGGGAGTTACGAGCAGTACTTC. Its translation: CSVVGGGSYEQYF.

This clone was counted at least ten times. The chain joins TRBV27 to TRBJ1-2; D unclear. The CDR3 totals 18 residues. The germline gives CDR1 MNHEY, CDR2 SMNVEV (reference sequence). Deletions cut 6 bases from V and 4 bases from J, with 27 bases between. CDR3 region: CASRDLLWSANPSYGYTF. DNA for the CDR3: TGTGCCAGCAGAGACCTATTGTGGTCGGCCAATCCTAGCTATGGCTACACCTTC.

The chain is built from TRBV15 and TRBJ2-3; 8 positions match TRBD2. The germline V gene encodes CDR1 LNHNV and CDR2 YYDKDF (reference sequence). V was clipped by 4 bases and J by 3 bases; unmatched bases: 6. This CDR3 has 15 residues. The CDR3 sequence is CATSKLAEGTDTQYF. In DNA, the CDR3 is TGTGCCACCAGCAAACTAGCGGAGGGGACAGATACGCAGTATTTT.

This chain connects TRBV3-1 (or the pseudogene TRBV3-2) to TRBJ1-5, with TRBD1 matching 10 bases. This CDR3 comprises 17 residues. With V trimmed by 1 base and J by 5 bases, 8 bases remained unmatched. Per germline, CDR1 LGHDT and CDR2 YNNKEL (reference sequence). The CDR3 spells CASSQGHWGTGDQPQHF. The CDR3 DNA reads TGTGCCAGCAGCCAAGGGCATTGGGGGACAGGGGATCAGCCCCAGCATTTT.

CDR3 nucleotide sequence: TGTGCCAGCAGCTTCGGGACAGGGGAACCTAATGAAAAACTGTTTTTT. This gives the protein CASSFGTGEPNEKLFF. The chain employs TRBV5-4 and TRBJ1-4; 10 nucleotides line up with TRBD1. The CDR3 consists of 16 residues. Germline lookup yields CDR1 SGHNT and CDR2 YYREEE (reference sequence). With 2 bases clipped from V and 3 bases from J, the junction kept 4 bases outside the gene matches. The full variable domain, completed using reference TRBV5-4 and TRBJ1-4, is ETGVTQSPTHLIKTRGQQVTLRCSSQSGHNTVSWYQQALGQGPQFIFQYYREEENGRGNFPPRFSGLQFPNYSSELNVNALELDDSALYLCASSFGTGEPNEKLFFGSGTQLSVL.

CDR3 DNA: TGTGCCAGCAGCTTAGATCACAGGCCTTTGATGAACACTGAAGCTTTCTTT. It is translated as CASSLDHRPLMNTEAFF. The genes are TRBV11-2 and TRBJ1-1; tentatively, D is TRBD1 (5 bases). CDR3 length: 17 amino acids. The germline CDR1 and CDR2 sequences are SGHAT and FQNNGV. Trimming left V 0 bases short and J 0 bases short, with 14 bases between.

V is TRBV14 and J is TRBJ2-5; 9 positions match TRBD1. Germline V gives CDR1 SGHDN, CDR2 FVKESK. The CDR3 runs 15 residues. The V segment lost 2 bases and the J segment 7 bases; nucleotides outside the gene matches: 8. The CDR3 DNA is TGTGCCAGCAGCCAAACAGGGGGCTGGAGCGGGACCCAGTACTTC. It is translated as CASSQTGGWSGTQYF.

The rearrangement joins TRBV5-6 to TRBJ1-2, with D possibly being TRBD1 (6 bases). CDR1 and CDR2 from the germline V gene are SGHDT and YYEEEE. Deletions cut 4 bases from V and 4 bases from J, with 17 bases between. The CDR3 covers 15 residues. The CDR3, as DNA: TGTGCCAGCAGCCGGGACACCCTACCCGTCTATGGCTACACCTTC. Protein product: CASSRDTLPVYGYTF.